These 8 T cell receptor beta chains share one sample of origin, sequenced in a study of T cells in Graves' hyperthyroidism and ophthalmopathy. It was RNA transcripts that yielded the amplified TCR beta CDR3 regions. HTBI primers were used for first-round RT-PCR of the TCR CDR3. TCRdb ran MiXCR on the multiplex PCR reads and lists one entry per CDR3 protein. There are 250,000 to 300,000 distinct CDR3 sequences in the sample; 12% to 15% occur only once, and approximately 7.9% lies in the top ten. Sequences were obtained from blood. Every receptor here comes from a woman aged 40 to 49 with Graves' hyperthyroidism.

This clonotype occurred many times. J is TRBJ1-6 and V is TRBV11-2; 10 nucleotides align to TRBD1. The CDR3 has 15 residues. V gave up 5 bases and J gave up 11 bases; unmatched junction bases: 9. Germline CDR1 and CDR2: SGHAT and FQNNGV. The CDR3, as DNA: TGTGCCAGCAGCCCGAGACAGGGGGCTACTCCACCCCTCCACTTT. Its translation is CASSPRQGATPPLHF.

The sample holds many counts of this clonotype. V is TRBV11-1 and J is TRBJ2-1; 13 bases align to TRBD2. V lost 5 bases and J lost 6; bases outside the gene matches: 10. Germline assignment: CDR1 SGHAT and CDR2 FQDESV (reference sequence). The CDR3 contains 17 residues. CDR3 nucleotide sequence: TGTGCCAGCAGCCGACTAGCGGGAGGTACTACGCTCAATGAGCAGTTCTTC. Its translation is CASSRLAGGTTLNEQFF.

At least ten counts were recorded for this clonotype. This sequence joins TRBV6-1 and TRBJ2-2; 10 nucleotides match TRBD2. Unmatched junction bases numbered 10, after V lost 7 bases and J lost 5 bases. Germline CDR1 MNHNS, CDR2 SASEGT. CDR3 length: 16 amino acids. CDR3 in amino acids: CASIRLAGEGTGELFF. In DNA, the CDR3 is TGTGCCAGCATCAGGCTAGCGGGAGAGGGGACCGGGGAGCTGTTTTTT.

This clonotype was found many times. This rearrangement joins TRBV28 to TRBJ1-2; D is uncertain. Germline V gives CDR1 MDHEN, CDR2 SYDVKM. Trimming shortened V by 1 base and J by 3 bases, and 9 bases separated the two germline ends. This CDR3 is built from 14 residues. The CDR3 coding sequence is TGTGCCAGCAGTTTATCCAGGTGGCACTATGGCTACACCTTC. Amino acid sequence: CASSLSRWHYGYTF.

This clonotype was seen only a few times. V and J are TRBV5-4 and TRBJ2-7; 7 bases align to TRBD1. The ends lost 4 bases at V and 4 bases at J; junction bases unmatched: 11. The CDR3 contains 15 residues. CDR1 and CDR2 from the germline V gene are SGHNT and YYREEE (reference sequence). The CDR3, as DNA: TGTGCCAGCAGCAGGGACAGCACAAACAATTACGAGCAGTACTTC. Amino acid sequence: CASSRDSTNNYEQYF.

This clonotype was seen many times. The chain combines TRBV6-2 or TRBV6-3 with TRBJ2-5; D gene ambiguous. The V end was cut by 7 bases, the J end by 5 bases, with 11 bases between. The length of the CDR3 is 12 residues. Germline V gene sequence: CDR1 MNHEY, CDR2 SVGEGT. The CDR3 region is CASTTLGETQYF. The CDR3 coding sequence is TGTGCCAGCACCACCCTCGGGGAGACCCAGTACTTC.

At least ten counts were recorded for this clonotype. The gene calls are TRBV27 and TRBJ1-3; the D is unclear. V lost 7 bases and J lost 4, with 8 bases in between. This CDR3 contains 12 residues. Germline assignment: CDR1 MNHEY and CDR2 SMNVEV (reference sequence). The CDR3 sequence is CASTRLGNTIYF. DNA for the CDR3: TGTGCCAGCACCCGCCTCGGAAACACCATATATTTT.

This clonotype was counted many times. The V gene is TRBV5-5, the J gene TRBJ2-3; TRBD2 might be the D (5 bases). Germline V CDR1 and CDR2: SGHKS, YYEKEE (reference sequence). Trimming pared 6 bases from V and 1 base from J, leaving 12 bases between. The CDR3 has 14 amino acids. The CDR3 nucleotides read TGTGCCAGCAAGGACTCCCGGGGCACAGATACGCAGTATTTT. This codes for CASKDSRGTDTQYF.